Below are 6 T cell receptor beta chains sequenced from a single sample in a study of T cells in Graves' hyperthyroidism and ophthalmopathy (dated by TCRdb to the late 2010s). Library method: multiplex PCR. Sequencing instrument: Illumina HiSeq 2000. TCR beta CDR3 regions were amplified from RNA transcripts. The TCR CDR3 was subjected to a first round of RT-PCR using the HTBI primer set and the Qiagen OneStep RT-PCR kit. TCRdb redid the processing of the public reads, applying fastp at Q25 and MiXCR, and retained in-frame beta chains. Identical CDR3 protein sequences are pooled into one entry, listed with their most common genes and DNA. The sample table shows roughly 150,000 distinct CDR3 sequences, and roughly 10% are seen once. The ten largest clones add up to approximately 20% of the sample. The sample was blood. These receptors originate from a young woman with Graves' hyperthyroidism that later progressed to Graves' ophthalmopathy.

V and J are TRBV7-8 and TRBJ1-2; 9 positions agree with TRBD1. The V and J ends lost 5 bases and 4 bases, in that order; junction bases with no gene match: 14. This CDR3 spans 17 amino acids. In germline, CDR1 is SGHVS, CDR2 FQNEAQ. Here the CDR3 DNA reads TGTGCCAGCAGCGCCCGGGACAGGGCGGTTATTCTCTATGGCTACACCTTC. This codes for CASSARDRAVILYGYTF.

This clonotype was recorded at least ten times. The V gene is TRBV2, the J gene TRBJ2-5; D ambiguous. This CDR3 comprises 13 residues. Germline V lookup: CDR1 SNHLY, CDR2 FYNNEI. Trimming stripped 6 bases from V and 1 base from J, with 9 bases between. In nucleotides, the CDR3 is TGTGCCAGCAGGACGAATCCCCAAGAGACCCAGTACTTC. The encoded protein is CASRTNPQETQYF.

The table lists this clonotype with many counts. The rearrangement uses TRBV7-2 and TRBJ2-3, with 9 positions matching TRBD2. CDR1 and CDR2 from the germline V gene are SGHTA and FQGNSA. Unmatched junction bases numbered 13, after V lost 4 bases and J lost 5 bases. This CDR3 has 17 amino acids. The CDR3 loop is CASSSKAAGGPGDTQYF. The CDR3 DNA reads TGTGCCAGCAGCTCCAAAGCGGCGGGAGGGCCGGGAGATACGCAGTATTTT.

This chain connects TRBV5-1 to TRBJ2-5, with D maybe TRBD1 (6 bases). Trimming stripped 4 bases from V and 2 bases from J, with 12 bases between. The germline V gene encodes CDR1 SGHRS and CDR2 YFSETQ. The CDR3 consists of 14 residues. CDR3 in amino acids: CASSPTGPQETQYF. The CDR3, as DNA: TGCGCCAGCAGCCCGACAGGACCACAAGAGACCCAGTACTTC.

This clonotype was seen ten or more times. The J gene is TRBJ1-1, the V gene TRBV25-1; D gene uncertain. V lost 6 bases and J lost 0, with 20 bases in between. Germline CDR1 reads MGHDK; CDR2 reads SYGVNS. The CDR3 extends over 17 amino acids. CDR3 DNA: TGTGCCAGCAGACAAGTGCTTAGTGGACGGGTGAACACTGAAGCTTTCTTT. Protein product: CASRQVLSGRVNTEAFF. The whole variable domain, remainder taken from reference TRBV25-1 and TRBJ1-1, is EADIYQTPRYLVIGTGKKITLECSQTMGHDKMYWYQQDPGMELHLIHYSYGVNSTEKGDLSSESTVSRIRTEHFPLTLESARPSHTSQYLCASRQVLSGRVNTEAFFGQGTRLTVV.

This clonotype was detected only a few times. The chain couples TRBV5-4 to TRBJ1-5; D remains ambiguous. The CDR3 loop spans 17 amino acids. CDR1 and CDR2 from the germline V gene are SGHNT and YYREEE (reference sequence). Trimming stripped 1 base from V and 0 bases from J, with 14 bases between. The CDR3: CASSLTGGGYSNQPQHF. CDR3 sequence (DNA): TGTGCCAGCAGCTTGACGGGAGGAGGCTATAGCAATCAGCCCCAGCATTTT.